This TCR beta chain was sequenced for a study of post-analysis software for immune sequencing data. Background on the study: Included among the disease courses, which were recorded for the cohort, were relapsing-remitting, secondary progressive and progressive-relapsing multiple sclerosis. General study findings and limits: Significantly lower normalized Chao1 diversity was found in patients with multiple sclerosis relative to controls. In patients, 4 to 6 TRBV segments were more frequent than in controls, with TRBV5-6, TRBV5-1 and TRBV20-1 among them.

As regards this clonotype: Its cognate antigen is unknown.

CDR3 length: 13 residues. V was shortened by 6 bases and J by 1 base, with 11 bases between the two germline ends. CDR1 and CDR2 (germline): SQVTM, ANQGSEA. Prepared TCR beta cDNA libraries contained unique molecular identifiers. T cells numbering roughly 0.9 to 10 million yielded cDNA molecules that totaled about 500,000. MiXCR was run by TCRdb on the PCR reads, yielding one entry per CDR3 protein. Counted here are roughly 540,000 distinct CDR3 sequences, 34% occurring once; the ten biggest clones make up 6%. The rearrangement uses TRBV29-1 and TRBJ2-3, with a tentative D call TRBD1 (5 bases). The sequence was obtained from a girl aged 2 to 17 with multiple sclerosis. The specimen sequenced was blood. CDR3 bases: TGCAGCGTGGGTATAGGGGGCACAGATACGCAGTATTTT. Translating it yields CSVGIGGTDTQYF.